These T cell receptor beta chains were read from a single sample in a study of identifying expanded T cells in peripheral blood. Profiled with immunoSEQ multiplex PCR; TCRdb holds only in-frame clones, not every one. The sample lists about 58,000 clones; roughly nine tenths were seen once. Sequencing input: blood. These TCRs come from a person between 18 and 75 years old in good health. Each CDR3 is given with its conserved first and last residue. Expanded clones are given a class, and other clones once, few, many or no size at all.

CASSAQSRGDTQYF | TRBJ2-3 | 14 | TRBV7-2 | NA
CASSLVVQNTEAFF | TRBJ1-1 | 14 | TRBV11-2 | few
CASSSKQGSIFEQYF | TRBJ2-7 | 15 | TRBV5-4 | NA
CASKMGGESNQPQHF | TRBJ1-5 | 15 | TRBV27 | NA
CASSSGQLTNEKLFF | TRBJ1-4 | 15 | TRBV5-1 | few
CSVTTGTGANEQFF | TRBJ2-1 | 14 | TRBV29-1 | NA
CASSQDGSAWQPQHF | TRBJ1-5 | 15 | TRBV4-3 | few
CASSLVGGPEQYF | TRBJ2-7 | 13 | TRBV5-1 | NA
CASSGQKGETQYF | TRBJ2-5 | 13 | TRBV2 | NA
CASSLEDGSNEKLFF | TRBJ1-4 | 15 | TRBV5-1 | NA
CASSLARTDTEAFF | TRBJ1-1 | 14 | TRBV7-9 | few
CASSVTSGGGDTQYF | TRBJ2-3 | 15 | TRBV5-1 | once
CASSAVLGELFF | TRBJ2-2 | 12 | TRBV5-5 | NA
CAISEGTSGSAAGRYNEQFF | TRBJ2-1 | 20 | TRBV10-3 | NA
CASSAAGARGYTF | TRBJ1-2 | 13 | TRBV10-1 | few
CASSGATGLGEQYF | TRBJ2-7 | 14 | TRBV5-6 | NA
CASSPRGTGGTDTQYF | TRBJ2-3 | 16 | TRBV5-1 | NA
CASLGVANEKLFF | TRBJ1-4 | 13 | TRBV14 | few
CASSVQEGTGELFF | TRBJ2-2 | 14 | TRBV6-1 | NA
CASSLGGTQTEAFF | TRBJ1-1 | 14 | TRBV7-2 | NA
CASKMDRQGGTDTQYF | TRBJ2-3 | 16 | TRBV2 | NA
CASSIDQDRGNGYTF | TRBJ1-2 | 15 | TRBV19 | NA
CASSIGGTTEAFF | TRBJ1-1 | 13 | TRBV5-1 | NA
CASSSGPYNSALHF | TRBJ1-6 | 14 | TRBV6-1 | medium-sized
CASSLTSGGYEQYF | TRBJ2-7 | 14 | TRBV27 | NA
CASRSKGLAGAIIHEQYF | TRBJ2-7 | 18 | TRBV11-2 | NA
CASSAPGQGASSYTF | TRBJ1-2 | 15 | TRBV7-2 | NA
CASSSSPGHSTGSPLHF | TRBJ1-6 | 17 | TRBV27 | NA
CASRFTSGSTYEQYF | TRBJ2-7 | 15 | TRBV28 | NA
CASSQNTRQGSSGNTIYF | TRBJ1-3 | 18 | TRBV4-1 | NA
CAASRDGRRYEQYF | TRBJ2-7 | 14 | TRBV6-1 | NA